This TCR beta chain was sequenced in a study of T cells expressing NK-cell markers. Study overall: Investigators obtained TCR beta repertoires from sorted CD3+CD56+NKG2C+, CD3+CD56+NKG2C- and CD3+CD56-NKG2C+ T cells. The study's findings and limits: Among CD8+ T cells from several donors, dominant NKG2C+ clonotypes accounted for roughly 1.0-7.0%.

UMI-tagged 5'RACE template switching yielded the TCR beta cDNA. TCRdb re-called the 5' RACE reads and catalogs CDR3 proteins one per entry, DNA excluded. Its table lists about 540,000 distinct CDR3 sequences. Concerning this clonotype: As yet, its antigen is unknown.

CDR1 LGHNA and CDR2 YSLEER come from the germline V gene. The CDR3 contains 16 residues. V is TRBV4-3 and J is TRBJ2-7; there is no DNA to check the TCRdb D call of TRBD1. Input material: blood T cells: a sorted CD56 or NKG2C T cell subset, CD4+ or CD8+ T cells, or bulk PBMC T cells (not recorded which). The source of this sequence is a man between 18 and 35 years old in good health. The CDR3 loop reads CASSQGLTGAQAEQYF.